Each of the 24 T cell receptor beta chains below was sequenced from the same sample in a study of T-cell reconstitution after alpha-beta-depleted transplantation in children. As it was prepared, the TCRbeta library received unique molecular identifiers. TCRdb re-derived calls from the PCR reads in MiXCR, one entry per CDR3 protein. The sample carries some 500,000 distinct CDR3 sequences, 15% to 20% recorded once. Sequencing used PBMCs from the stem cell graft donor, obtained from the stem cell graft. The receptors originated from a human donor who donated a stem cell graft to a child with acute lymphoblastic leukemia.

The chain carries TRBV4-1 and TRBJ2-5; TRBD2 matches at 10 bases. The J segment lost 5 bases and the V segment lost 6 bases, leaving 6 bases of the junction unmatched. The CDR3 totals 14 residues. Germline lookup yields CDR1 MGHRA and CDR2 YSYEKL. CDR3 sequence reads: CASRPVAGGETQYF. CDR3 in DNA: TGCGCCAGCAGACCTGTAGCGGGAGGCGAGACCCAGTACTTC.

J is TRBJ1-1 and V is TRBV5-1; 8 nucleotides agree with TRBD1. The CDR3 length is 17 residues. Per the germline V gene, CDR1 is SGHRS and CDR2 is YFSETQ. The V segment lost 4 bases and the J segment 1 base; nucleotides outside the gene matches: 12. CDR3 amino acids: CASSPRDRSTRNTEAFF. CDR3 DNA sequence: TGCGCCAGCAGCCCCCGGGACAGGAGTACTAGGAACACTGAAGCTTTCTTT. Full variable domain (rest looked up from reference TRBV5-1 and TRBJ1-1): KAGVTQTPRYLIKTRGQQVTLSCSPISGHRSVSWYQQTPGQGLQFLFEYFSETQRNKGNFPGRFSGRQFSNSRSEMNVSTLELGDSALYLCASSPRDRSTRNTEAFFGQGTRLTVV.

This clonotype was counted many times. The chain couples TRBV12-3 or TRBV12-4 to TRBJ1-1, with D possibly being TRBD1 (5 bases). V gave up 3 bases and J gave up 2 bases, with 10 bases separating them. The CDR3 sequence is 14 residues long. CDR3 residues: CASSLGGSNTEAFF. As DNA, the CDR3 is TGTGCCAGCAGTTTGGGGGGATCCAACACTGAAGCTTTCTTT.

This clonotype showed up just a few times. The gene calls are TRBV5-6 and TRBJ1-4; D is possibly TRBD1 (5 bases). This CDR3 has 15 residues. With 4 bases removed from V and 8 bases from J, the gap between germline ends came to 18 bases. Looked up from germline, CDR1 is SGHDT and CDR2 is YYEEEE. CDR3 residues: CASSRSGEGYEKLFF. The CDR3 nucleotides read TGTGCCAGCAGCAGATCGGGGGAAGGGTACGAAAAACTGTTTTTT.

This clonotype was seen only a few times. V and J are TRBV6-1 and TRBJ2-1, with D possibly TRBD2 on 6 matching bases. V was trimmed by 7 bases and J by 8 bases, leaving 18 bases between them. The CDR3 consists of 14 residues. Germline assignment: CDR1 MNHNS and CDR2 SASEGT. The CDR3: CASTNGGVLDEQFF. Written as DNA, the CDR3 is TGTGCCAGCACCAACGGGGGAGTGCTTGATGAGCAGTTCTTC.

The J gene is TRBJ2-5, the V gene TRBV20-1; TRBD2 aligns across 13 bases. The trim removed 3 bases at V and 2 bases at J, leaving 6 bases unmatched. Germline CDR1 is DFQATT and CDR2 is SNEGSKA (reference sequence). This CDR3 has 16 amino acids. CDR3 sequence: CSASPLGLAGQETQYF. CDR3 nucleotides: TGCAGTGCTAGCCCCCTGGGACTAGCGGGGCAAGAGACCCAGTACTTC.

This clonotype was observed a handful of times. The genes are TRBV5-4 and TRBJ2-7; D is perhaps TRBD2 (6 bases). The germline V gene encodes CDR1 SGHNT and CDR2 YYREEE (reference sequence). The CDR3 covers 13 residues. Trimming took 5 bases from V and 7 from J, leaving 16 bases between them. The CDR3 DNA is TGTGCCAGCAGAGCATGGGGAGGTAGGGAGCAGTACTTC. Its translation is CASRAWGGREQYF.

There are a few counts of this clonotype. V and J are TRBV5-4 and TRBJ2-7, with 8 bases matching TRBD1. J lost 4 bases, V lost 3 bases, and 6 bases had no gene match. The germline CDR1 and CDR2 sequences are SGHNT and YYREEE (reference sequence). This CDR3 is built from 14 residues. The CDR3 coding sequence is TGTGCCAGCAGCTGGAGGACAGGGAATTACGAGCAGTACTTC. Protein product: CASSWRTGNYEQYF.

This clonotype was counted ten times or more. This chain connects TRBV6-1 to TRBJ1-5; TRBD1 is a possible D gene (6 bases). The ends were cut back, 5 bases at V and 0 bases at J, with 11 bases in the middle. The length of the CDR3 is 15 residues. Germline V gene data show CDR1 as MNHNS and CDR2 as SASEGT. CDR3 nucleotide sequence: TGTGCCAGCAGTAGGAAGGGGGATAGCAATCAGCCCCAGCATTTT. Translated, it gives CASSRKGDSNQPQHF.

This clonotype was counted between two and nine times. The chain is built from TRBV29-1 and TRBJ2-7; TRBD1 aligns across 7 bases. CDR1 is SQVTM and CDR2 is ANQGSEA in the germline V gene. V lost 6 bases to trimming and J lost 1 base; unmatched junction nucleotides: 6. This CDR3 spans 13 amino acids. The CDR3 spells CSVYGTVSYEQYF. CDR3 sequence (DNA): TGCAGCGTGTACGGGACAGTGTCCTACGAGCAGTACTTC.

This chain uses TRBV27 with TRBJ1-2; D remains unclear. The CDR3 spans 13 residues. V lost 1 base, J lost 5 bases, and 8 bases lay in between. Germline V gene sequence: CDR1 MNHEY, CDR2 SMNVEV (reference sequence). The CDR3 DNA reads TGTGCCAGCAGTTTATTGGTCGGATATGGCTACACCTTC. Its translation is CASSLLVGYGYTF.

This chain uses TRBV4-1 with TRBJ1-1; tentatively, D is TRBD1 (6 bases). Germline-derived CDR1 and CDR2 are MGHRA and YSYEKL. This CDR3 has 14 amino acids. The V end was cut by 8 bases, the J end by 1 base, with 14 bases between. In DNA form, the CDR3 reads TGCGCCAGCCGCTTTCGACAGGAGAACACTGAAGCTTTCTTT. This gives the protein CASRFRQENTEAFF.

J is TRBJ2-3 and V is TRBV20-1; no definite D call. The length of the CDR3 is 15 residues. Germline lookup yields CDR1 DFQATT and CDR2 SNEGSKA (reference sequence). Trimming took off 5 bases at V and 1 base at J, with 16 bases between the two ends. The CDR3 region has the DNA TGCAGTGCTCTGGTCGAGTTCTACCGCACAGATACGCAGTATTTT. It encodes CSALVEFYRTDTQYF.

The chain uses TRBV5-1 and TRBJ2-3; D unclear. Germline values: CDR1 SGHRS, CDR2 YFSETQ. Trimming took off 0 bases at V and 3 bases at J, with 23 bases between the two ends. CDR3 length: 19 amino acids. CDR3 coding DNA: TGCGCCAGCAGCTTGGTCCTCGTCCGGACCTATAATAAAACAGATACGCAGTATTTT. Residues: CASSLVLVRTYNKTDTQYF.

In its sample, this clonotype was seen a few times. This sequence joins TRBV15 and TRBJ1-5, with D tentatively TRBD1 (6 bases). V lost 1 base and J lost 5, with 12 bases in between. The CDR3 runs to 15 residues. The germline CDR1 and CDR2 sequences are LNHNV and YYDKDF (reference sequence). CDR3: CATSRVDRLHQPQHF. For the CDR3, the DNA is TGTGCCACCAGCAGAGTTGACAGGCTACATCAGCCCCAGCATTTT. Together with reference TRBV15 and TRBJ1-5, the CDR3 gives the full variable domain: DAMVIQNPRYQVTQFGKPVTLSCSQTLNHNVMYWYQQKSSQAPKLLFHYYDKDFNNEADTPDNFQSRRPNTSFCFLDIRSPGLGDTAMYLCATSRVDRLHQPQHFGDGTRLSIL.

The chain has TRBV7-2 and TRBJ1-5; 8 positions agree with TRBD1. J lost 5 bases, V lost 2 bases, and 8 bases had no gene match. The CDR3 runs 16 residues. CDR1 and CDR2 (germline): SGHTA, FQGNSA. CDR3 protein: CASSLRTGGWDQPQHF. CDR3 coding DNA: TGTGCCAGCAGCTTAAGAACAGGGGGATGGGATCAGCCCCAGCATTTT.

This clonotype occurred a few times. The chain joins TRBV29-1 to TRBJ1-1, with 8 bases matching TRBD1. The CDR3 is 13 amino acids. Unmatched junction bases numbered 3, after V lost 1 base and J lost 5 bases. CDR1 is SQVTM and CDR2 is ANQGSEA in the germline V gene. The CDR3 sequence is CSVEAGGVTEAFF. DNA for the CDR3: TGCAGCGTTGAAGCAGGGGGCGTTACTGAAGCTTTCTTT. Full variable domain (missing parts from reference TRBV29-1 and TRBJ1-1): SAVISQKPSRDICQRGTSLTIQCQVDSQVTMMFWYRQQPGQSLTLIATANQGSEATYESGFVIDKFPISRPNLTFSTLTVSNMSPEDSSIYLCSVEAGGVTEAFFGQGTRLTVV.

V usage is TRBV19 and J usage is TRBJ2-1; perhaps TRBD1 as D (6 bases). This CDR3 has 17 residues. Trimming took off 6 bases at V and 0 bases at J, with 18 bases between the two ends. The germline gives CDR1 LNHDA, CDR2 SQIVND (reference sequence). Here the CDR3 reads CASSPPPWTVSYNEQFF. For the CDR3, the DNA is TGTGCCAGTAGCCCACCCCCGTGGACAGTCTCCTACAATGAGCAGTTCTTC. Full variable domain (rest looked up from reference TRBV19 and TRBJ2-1): DGGITQSPKYLFRKEGQNVTLSCEQNLNHDAMYWYRQDPGQGLRLIYYSQIVNDFQKGDIAEGYSVSREKKESFPLTVTSAQKNPTAFYLCASSPPPWTVSYNEQFFGPGTRLTVL.

This clonotype turned up a few times. The junction shows a germline mismatch at one end, possibly a read error. The chain recombines TRBV20-1 with TRBJ2-1; possibly TRBD2 for D (6 bases). Germline V gene sequence: CDR1 DFQATT, CDR2 SNEGSKA (reference sequence). The CDR3 consists of 12 residues. For the CDR3, the DNA is TGCAGTGCCAGGGACTCCAACAATGAGCAGTTCTTC. Its translation is CSARDSNNEQFF.

This clonotype was seen only a few times. V usage is TRBV27 and J usage is TRBJ2-7; 9 bases map to TRBD1. This CDR3 is 17 amino acids long. The germline V gene encodes CDR1 MNHEY and CDR2 SMNVEV (reference sequence). Germline trimming cut 0 bases from V and 3 bases from J; bases unmatched to any gene: 9. CDR3 DNA: TGTGCCAGCAGTTTATCGTCTGGGACAGGGCATAGCTACGAGCAGTACTTC. It translates to CASSLSSGTGHSYEQYF.

The chain has TRBV11-1 and TRBJ1-3, with D possibly matching TRBD1 (6 bases). From germline, CDR1 is SGHAT and CDR2 FQDESV (reference sequence). This CDR3 is built from 19 residues. The V gene lost 0 bases and the J gene lost 0 bases, with 18 bases spanning the gap. The DNA of the CDR3 is TGTGCCAGCAGCTTAGCGCCGGGGACAACTATCTTCTCTGGAAACACCATATATTTT. This sequence encodes CASSLAPGTTIFSGNTIYF.

This clonotype was detected only a few times. The chain recombines TRBV5-6 with TRBJ2-1; TRBD1 matches at 8 bases. V was pared by 4 bases and J by 0 bases, with 3 bases of the junction left unmatched. The CDR3 is made up of 15 amino acids. The germline V gene has CDR1 SGHDT and CDR2 YYEEEE. The CDR3 loop is CASSQGQASYNEQFF. In DNA form, the CDR3 reads TGTGCCAGCAGCCAGGGACAGGCCTCCTACAATGAGCAGTTCTTC.

This clonotype was seen a handful of times. The DNA for the CDR3 is TGTGCCAGCAGTTTAGCCAGGAACTATGGCTACACCTTC. It translates to CASSLARNYGYTF. This rearrangement joins TRBV12-3 or TRBV12-4 to TRBJ1-2; D not certain. V was shortened by 0 bases and J by 2 bases, with 4 bases between the two germline ends. There are 13 residues in the CDR3.

This clonotype has ten or more counts. The genes are TRBV29-1 and TRBJ2-1; TRBD1 aligns across 10 bases. Germline V gene lookup returns CDR1 SQVTM and CDR2 ANQGSEA. The CDR3 has 16 residues. J gave up 4 bases and V 6 bases, and 12 bases lay outside the gene matches. CDR3 protein: CSVRQGAVRIYNEQFF. The DNA of the CDR3 is TGCAGCGTCAGACAGGGGGCGGTGAGGATATACAATGAGCAGTTCTTC.